The clone carrying this T cell receptor (beta chain) was seen a few times. Its antigen remains unidentified. This sample was taken from a study of cytomegalovirus exposure and HLA in healthy donors. Points from the study as a whole: Available immune exposure information covered CMV serostatus only.

Germline-derived CDR1 and CDR2 are DFQATT and SNEGSKA (reference sequence). The ends were cut back, 7 bases at V and 8 bases at J, with 15 bases in the middle. This CDR3 is built from 11 residues. PCR was performed using 60 Vbeta and 13 Jbeta primers. TCRdb's copy holds only in-frame clones and misses some; the assay was immunoSEQ multiplex PCR. The table records 140,000 or so clones, 68% of them present only once. The chain carries TRBV20-1 and TRBJ2-7, with D tentatively TRBD2 (5 bases). The specimen was PBMCs. The clonotype comes from a man aged 55 to 69 in good health and CMV-seronegative. CDR3 region: CSVHLGEKQYF. As DNA, the CDR3 is TGCAGTGTTCACCTTGGGGAGAAGCAGTACTTC.